The T cell receptor beta chain described here comes from a study of blood T cell repertoires in COVID-19 (dated by TCRdb to the early 2020s). About the study as a whole: Collaborator samples came from the United States, Italy and Spain and covered acute and convalescent phases of COVID-19. The material from the prospective study consisted of cDNA or gDNA derived from T cells, B-cell-depleted T cells, or PBMCs. The dataset comprised deeply sampled blood TCRbeta repertoires from subjects exposed to, actively infected with, or recovered from COVID-19. The repertoires were made available in a free public database intended to serve as a resource for research on the immune response to SARS-CoV-2. The samples were drawn from the first 160 participants of the ongoing ImmuneRACE study and from 950 to 1,500 subjects provided by 6 global collaborators. Sample metadata almost always included a de-identified subject ID, COVID-19 status, age in years and sex. Where available, HLA class I and class II types were obtained from metadata supplied by the sample provider rather than from assay-based typing.

What the authors observed across the whole study: The quantity of clinical and demographic metadata differed by source and by participant and was supplied without curation.

As for this clone: The antigen it recognizes is unknown. Base qualities were left out, and no much larger clone turns up one base away.

V is trimmed back by 4 bases and J by 6 bases, and the junction contains 7 bases that no gene match accounts for. Including the terminal cysteine and phenylalanine, the CDR3 comprises 14 residues. The entry retains the CDR3 DNA only, 42 bases that are in frame from base 1. Based on the germline V gene (reference sequence), the CDR1 and CDR2 sequences are LGHDT and YNNKEL. TCRbeta CDR3 regions were amplified from genomic DNA by means of the immunoSEQ Assay, a bias-controlled multiplex PCR. As for the authors' bioinformatics: Within the assay, amplification of reference gene primers was used to estimate how many nucleated cells each sample contained. To quantify the absolute abundance of each unique TCRbeta CDR3 rearrangement, sequence reads were collapsed and filtered. For each sample, productive Simpson clonality was calculated as the square root of Simpson's diversity index over productive rearrangements. Held by TCRdb, this immuneACCESS table contains in-frame sequences only and omits some clones. Under half of the omission traces to an unresolved V gene where checked; the cause of the rest is unknown. D and trimming were read from the DNA, whereas the V and J calls and clone size are those reported in that table. The sample table contains around 330,000 clones; only one count was recorded for 87% of them. Around 8.9% of the sample comes from the top ten.

Enrolling through a virtual design, the prospective study's participants ranged in age from roughly 18 to 100 years and lived across 24 United States geographic areas. To assign participants to cohorts, the prospective study relied on clinical history that participants themselves reported in a screening survey and a study questionnaire. Recovered participants in ImmuneRACE Cohort 3 were defined by two consecutive negative NP/OP PCR tests, clearance by a healthcare professional, or resolution of symptoms. Mobile phlebotomists in the prospective study collected whole blood, serum and a nasopharyngeal or oropharyngeal swab from every participant. Prospective study participants could optionally give additional blood draws and questionnaires over an approximately two-month period. Before DNA extraction, blood samples from the prospective study were shipped at room temperature or frozen.

The sequence derives from a woman between 18 and 29 years old who had recovered from COVID-19. The sequencing input was PBMCs or T cells enriched from blood (not recorded which). The chain is made from TRBV3-1 (or the pseudogene TRBV3-2) and TRBJ2-5, with TRBD2 identical over 8 junction bases. The nucleotide sequence is TGTGCCAGCAGCCTTAGCGGGGACGGCAAGACCCAGTACTTC. Its protein product is CASSLSGDGKTQYF.